This T cell receptor (beta chain) was captured by sequencing in a study of blood T cell repertoires in COVID-19. About the study: From T cells, B-cell-depleted T cells, or PBMCs came the material, which was cDNA or gDNA.

The participants were between about 18 and 89 years old and came from about two dozen US areas. Generated by immunoSEQ multiplex PCR, the TCRdb table keeps only in-frame clones and is missing some. The sample holds more than 300,000 clones, around nine tenths seen once. The TCR was taken from a woman aged 18-30 years who had recovered from COVID-19. The sequenced material came from PBMCs or T cells enriched from blood (not recorded which).

CDR3 loop: CASSQGQTSGEETQYF. Here the CDR3 DNA reads TGTGCCAGCAGCCAAGGGCAGACTAGCGGGGAAGAGACCCAGTACTTC. This sequence joins TRBV4-2 and TRBJ2-5; 11 nucleotides line up with TRBD2. The CDR3 spans 16 residues. V lost 1 base and J lost 3; bases outside the gene matches: 4. Germline-derived CDR1 and CDR2 are LGHNA and YNFKEQ.